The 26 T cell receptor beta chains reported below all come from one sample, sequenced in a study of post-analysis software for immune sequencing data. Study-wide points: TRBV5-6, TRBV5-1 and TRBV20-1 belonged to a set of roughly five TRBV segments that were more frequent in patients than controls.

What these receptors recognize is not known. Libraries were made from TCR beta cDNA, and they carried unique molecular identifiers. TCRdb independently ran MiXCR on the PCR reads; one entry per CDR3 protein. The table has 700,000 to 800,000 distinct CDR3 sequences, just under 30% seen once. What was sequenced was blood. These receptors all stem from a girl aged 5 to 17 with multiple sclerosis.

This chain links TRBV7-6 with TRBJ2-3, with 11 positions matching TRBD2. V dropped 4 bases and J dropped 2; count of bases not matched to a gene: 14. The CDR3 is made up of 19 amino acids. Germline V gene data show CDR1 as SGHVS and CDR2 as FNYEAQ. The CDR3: CASSSLGLAGGFATDTQYF. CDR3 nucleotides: TGTGCCAGCAGCTCCCTTGGGCTAGCGGGAGGATTCGCCACAGATACGCAGTATTTT. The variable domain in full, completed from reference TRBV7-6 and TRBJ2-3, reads GAGVSQSPRYKVTKRGQDVALRCDPISGHVSLYWYRQALGQGPEFLTYFNYEAQQDKSGLPNDRFSAERPEGSISTLTIQRTEQRDSAMYRCASSSLGLAGGFATDTQYFGPGTRLTVL.

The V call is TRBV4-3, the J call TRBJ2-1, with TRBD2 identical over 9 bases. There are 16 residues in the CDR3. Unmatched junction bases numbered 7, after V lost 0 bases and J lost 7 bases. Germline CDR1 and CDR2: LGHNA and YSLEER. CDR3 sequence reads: CASSQDSAGGGNEQFF. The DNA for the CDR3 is TGCGCCAGCAGCCAAGATTCAGCGGGAGGTGGGAATGAGCAGTTCTTC.

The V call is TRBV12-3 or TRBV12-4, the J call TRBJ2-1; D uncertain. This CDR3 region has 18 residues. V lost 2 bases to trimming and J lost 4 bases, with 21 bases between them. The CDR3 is CASSLYRIGQRIYNEQFF. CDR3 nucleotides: TGTGCCAGCAGTTTATATCGTATTGGGCAGAGGATTTACAATGAGCAGTTCTTC.

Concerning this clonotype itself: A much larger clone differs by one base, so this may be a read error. The CDR3 region has the DNA TGCGGCGTTCGTCTCGCGGACTCCTACAATGAGCAGTTCTTC. Translated, it gives CGVRLADSYNEQFF. The V and J genes are TRBV29-1 and TRBJ2-1, with no clear D. In germline, CDR1 is SQVTM, CDR2 ANQGSEA. There are 14 residues in the CDR3.

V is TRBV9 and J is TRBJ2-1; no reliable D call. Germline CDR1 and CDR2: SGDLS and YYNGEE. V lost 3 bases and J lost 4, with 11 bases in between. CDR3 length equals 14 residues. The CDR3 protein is CASSDAKRYNEQFF. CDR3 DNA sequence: TGTGCCAGCAGCGACGCGAAGCGATACAATGAGCAGTTCTTC.

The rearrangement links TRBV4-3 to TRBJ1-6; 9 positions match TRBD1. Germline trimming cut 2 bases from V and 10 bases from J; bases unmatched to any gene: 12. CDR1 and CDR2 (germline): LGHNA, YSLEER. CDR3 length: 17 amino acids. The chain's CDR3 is CASSQKRWGQGQSPLHF. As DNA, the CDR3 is TGCGCCAGCAGCCAAAAAAGATGGGGACAGGGTCAATCACCCCTCCACTTT.

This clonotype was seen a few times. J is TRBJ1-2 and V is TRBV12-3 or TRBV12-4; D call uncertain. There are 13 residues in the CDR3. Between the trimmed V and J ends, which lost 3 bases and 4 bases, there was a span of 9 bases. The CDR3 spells CASSLARIYGYTF. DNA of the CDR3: TGTGCCAGCAGTTTGGCGCGGATCTATGGCTACACCTTC.

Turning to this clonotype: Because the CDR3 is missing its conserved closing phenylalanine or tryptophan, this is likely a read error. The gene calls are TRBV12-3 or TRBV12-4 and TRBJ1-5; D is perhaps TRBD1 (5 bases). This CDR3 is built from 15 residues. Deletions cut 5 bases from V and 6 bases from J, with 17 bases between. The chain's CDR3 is CASSHGLQGGQPQHC. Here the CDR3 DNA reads TGTGCCAGCAGTCACGGACTGCAGGGCGGTCAGCCCCAGCATTGT.

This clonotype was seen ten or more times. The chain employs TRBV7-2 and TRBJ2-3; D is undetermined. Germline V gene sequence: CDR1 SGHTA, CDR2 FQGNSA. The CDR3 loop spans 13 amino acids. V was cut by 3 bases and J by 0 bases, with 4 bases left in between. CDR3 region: CASSFPSTDTQYF. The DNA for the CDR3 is TGTGCCAGCAGCTTTCCGAGCACAGATACGCAGTATTTT.

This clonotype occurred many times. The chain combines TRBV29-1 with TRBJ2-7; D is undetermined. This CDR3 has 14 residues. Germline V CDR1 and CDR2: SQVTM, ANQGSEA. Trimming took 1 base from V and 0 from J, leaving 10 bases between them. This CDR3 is CSVEGQDNSYEQYF. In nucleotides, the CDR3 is TGCAGCGTTGAAGGGCAGGATAACTCCTACGAGCAGTACTTC.

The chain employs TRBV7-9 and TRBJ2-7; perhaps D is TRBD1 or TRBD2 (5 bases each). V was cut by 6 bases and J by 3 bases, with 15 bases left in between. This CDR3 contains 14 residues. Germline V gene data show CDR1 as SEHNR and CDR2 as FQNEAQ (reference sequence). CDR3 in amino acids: CASSPPGTIYEQYF. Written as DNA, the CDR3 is TGTGCCAGCAGTCCCCCGGGGACGATCTACGAGCAGTACTTC.

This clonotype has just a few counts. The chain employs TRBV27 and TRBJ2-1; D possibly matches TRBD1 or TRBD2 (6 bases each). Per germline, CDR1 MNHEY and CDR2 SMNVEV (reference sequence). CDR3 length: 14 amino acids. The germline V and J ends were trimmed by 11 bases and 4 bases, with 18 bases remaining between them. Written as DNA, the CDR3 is TGTGCCGTAGGAAGGGGGGCGGCTTACAATGAGCAGTTCTTC. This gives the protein CAVGRGAAYNEQFF.

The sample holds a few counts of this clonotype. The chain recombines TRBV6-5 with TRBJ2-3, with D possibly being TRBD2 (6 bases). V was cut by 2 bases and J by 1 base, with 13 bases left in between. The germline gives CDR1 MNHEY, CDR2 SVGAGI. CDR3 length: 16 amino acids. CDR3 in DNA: TGTGCCAGCAGTTACATGACTAGTGTAGGCACAGATACGCAGTATTTT. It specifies CASSYMTSVGTDTQYF.

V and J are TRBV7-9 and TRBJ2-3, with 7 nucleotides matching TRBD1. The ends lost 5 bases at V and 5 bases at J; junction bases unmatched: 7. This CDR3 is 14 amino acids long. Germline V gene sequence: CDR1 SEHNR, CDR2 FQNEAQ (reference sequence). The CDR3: CASSHRDSGDTQYF. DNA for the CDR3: TGTGCCAGCAGCCACCGGGACAGTGGAGATACGCAGTATTTT.

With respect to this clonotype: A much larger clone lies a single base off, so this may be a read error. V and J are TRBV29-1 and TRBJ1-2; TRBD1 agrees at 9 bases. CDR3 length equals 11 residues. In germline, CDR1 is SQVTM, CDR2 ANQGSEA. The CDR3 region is CRGGQGNGYTF. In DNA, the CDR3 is TGCAGGGGGGGACAGGGCAATGGCTACACCTTC.

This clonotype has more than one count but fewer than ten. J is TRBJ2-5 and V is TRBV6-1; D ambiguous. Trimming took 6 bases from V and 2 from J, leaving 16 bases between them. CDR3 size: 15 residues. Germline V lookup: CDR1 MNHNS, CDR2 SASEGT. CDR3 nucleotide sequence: TGTGCCAGCAGCCCCCCCGGGTGGGGACAAGAGACCCAGTACTTC. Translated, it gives CASSPPGWGQETQYF.

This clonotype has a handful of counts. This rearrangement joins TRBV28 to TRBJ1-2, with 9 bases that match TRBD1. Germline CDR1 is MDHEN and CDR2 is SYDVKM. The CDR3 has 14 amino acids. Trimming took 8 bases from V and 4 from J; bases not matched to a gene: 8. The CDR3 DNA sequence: TGTGCCAGCCTTCTTCAACAGGGGGCCTATGGCTACACCTTC. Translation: CASLLQQGAYGYTF.

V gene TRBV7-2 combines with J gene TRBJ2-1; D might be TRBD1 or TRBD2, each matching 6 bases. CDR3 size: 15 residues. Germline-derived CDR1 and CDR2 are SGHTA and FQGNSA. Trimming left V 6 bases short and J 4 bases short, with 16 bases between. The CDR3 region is CASRIGGGRYNEQFF. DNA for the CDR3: TGTGCCAGCAGGATAGGGGGAGGACGGTACAATGAGCAGTTCTTC.

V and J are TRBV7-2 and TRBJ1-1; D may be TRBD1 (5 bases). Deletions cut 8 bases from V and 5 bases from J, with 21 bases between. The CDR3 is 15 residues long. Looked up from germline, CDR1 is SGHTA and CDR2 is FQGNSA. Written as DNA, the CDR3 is TGTGCCAGCGGCCCCGGGGGTATGTACCTAACTGAAGCTTTCTTT. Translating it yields CASGPGGMYLTEAFF. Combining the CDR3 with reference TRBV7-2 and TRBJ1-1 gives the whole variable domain GAGVSQSPSNKVTEKGKDVELRCDPISGHTALYWYRQSLGQGLEFLIYFQGNSAPDKSGLPSDRFSAERTGGSVSTLTIQRTQQEDSAVYLCASGPGGMYLTEAFFGQGTRLTVV.

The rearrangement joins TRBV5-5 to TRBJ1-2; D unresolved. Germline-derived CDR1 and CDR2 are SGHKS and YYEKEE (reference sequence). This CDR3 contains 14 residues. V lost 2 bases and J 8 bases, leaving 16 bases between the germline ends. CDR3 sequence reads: CASSFQAPRGGYTF. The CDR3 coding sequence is TGTGCCAGCAGCTTCCAGGCCCCTCGAGGGGGCTACACCTTC.

The CDR3 DNA follows: TGCGCCAGCAGCCAAGCCGGGGGAACCCACGAGCAGTACTTC. This gives the protein CASSQAGGTHEQYF. V usage is TRBV4-3 and J usage is TRBJ2-5; D possibly corresponds to TRBD2 (6 bases). The J call may be incorrect, as the DNA end agrees better with TRBJ2-7. Per germline, CDR1 LGHNA and CDR2 YSLEER. This CDR3 comprises 14 residues.

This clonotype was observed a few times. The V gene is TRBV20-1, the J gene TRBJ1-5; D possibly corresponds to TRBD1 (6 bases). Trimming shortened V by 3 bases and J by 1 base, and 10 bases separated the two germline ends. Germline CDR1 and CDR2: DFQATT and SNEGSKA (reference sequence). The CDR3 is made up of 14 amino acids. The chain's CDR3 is CSARRGDSNQPQHF. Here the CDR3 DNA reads TGCAGTGCTAGGAGGGGGGACAGCAATCAGCCCCAGCATTTT.

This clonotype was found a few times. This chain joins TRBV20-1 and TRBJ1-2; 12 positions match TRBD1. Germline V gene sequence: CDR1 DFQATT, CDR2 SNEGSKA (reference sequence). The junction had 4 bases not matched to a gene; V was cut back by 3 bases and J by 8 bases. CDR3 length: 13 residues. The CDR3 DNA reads TGCAGTGCTAGGGGACAGGGGGCGACGGGCTACACCTTC. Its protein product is CSARGQGATGYTF.

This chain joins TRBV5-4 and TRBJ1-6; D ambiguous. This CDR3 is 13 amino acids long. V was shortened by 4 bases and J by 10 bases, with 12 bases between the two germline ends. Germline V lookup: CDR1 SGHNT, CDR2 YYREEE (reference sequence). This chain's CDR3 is CASSTESGSPLHF. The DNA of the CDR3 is TGTGCCAGCAGCACCGAATCGGGATCACCCCTCCACTTT.

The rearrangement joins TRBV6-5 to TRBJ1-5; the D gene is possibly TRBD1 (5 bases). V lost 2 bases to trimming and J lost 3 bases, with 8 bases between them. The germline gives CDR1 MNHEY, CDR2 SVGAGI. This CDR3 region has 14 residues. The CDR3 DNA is TGTGCCAGCAGTTACAAGGGGTTCAATCAGCCCCAGCATTTT. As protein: CASSYKGFNQPQHF.

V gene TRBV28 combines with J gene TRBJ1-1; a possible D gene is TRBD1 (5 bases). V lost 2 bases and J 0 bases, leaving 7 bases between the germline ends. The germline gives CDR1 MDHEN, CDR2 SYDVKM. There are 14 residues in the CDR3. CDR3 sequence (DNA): TGTGCCAGCAGTTTACGGGGGATGAACACTGAAGCTTTCTTT. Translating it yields CASSLRGMNTEAFF. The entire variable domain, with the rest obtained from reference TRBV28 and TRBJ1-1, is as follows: DVKVTQSSRYLVKRTGEKVFLECVQDMDHENMFWYRQDPGLGLRLIYFSYDVKMKEKGDIPEGYSVSREKKERFSLILESASTNQTSMYLCASSLRGMNTEAFFGQGTRLTVV.